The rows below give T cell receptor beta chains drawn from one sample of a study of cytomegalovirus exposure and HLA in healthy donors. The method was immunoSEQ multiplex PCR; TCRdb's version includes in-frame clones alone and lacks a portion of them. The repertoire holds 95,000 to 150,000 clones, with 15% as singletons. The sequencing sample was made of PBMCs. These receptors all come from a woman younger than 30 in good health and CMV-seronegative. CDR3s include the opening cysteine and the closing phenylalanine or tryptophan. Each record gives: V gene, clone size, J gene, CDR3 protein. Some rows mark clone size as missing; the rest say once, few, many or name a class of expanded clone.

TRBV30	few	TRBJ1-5	CAWSVGSEEPQHF
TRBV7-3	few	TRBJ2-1	CASSFGTAYNEQFF
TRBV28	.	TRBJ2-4	CASSPTGDGNIQYF
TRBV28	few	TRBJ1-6	CASHRDRVNSPLHF
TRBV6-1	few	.	CASSVARTASEQYF
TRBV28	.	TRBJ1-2	CASRPTGQGANYGYTF
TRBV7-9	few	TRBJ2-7	CASSPIGGASEQYF
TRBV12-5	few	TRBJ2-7	CASAEENSREQYF
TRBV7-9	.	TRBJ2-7	CASSRGRVYEQYF
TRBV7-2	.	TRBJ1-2	CASSLPRTESPYGYTF
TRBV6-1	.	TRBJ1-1	CASRQGYTEAFF
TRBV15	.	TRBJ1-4	CATSAARGPNEKLFF
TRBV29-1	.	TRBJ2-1	CSSTGTRGHNEQFF
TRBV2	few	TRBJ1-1	CASSADSDTEAFF
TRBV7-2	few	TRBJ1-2	CASSPPRRGLNYGYTF
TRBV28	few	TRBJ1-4	CASTPGGNEKLFF
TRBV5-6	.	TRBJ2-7	CASSLLGQNSEQYF
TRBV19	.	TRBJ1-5	CASSIAQNSNQPQHF
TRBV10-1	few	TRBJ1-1	CASSESPGVMNTEAFF
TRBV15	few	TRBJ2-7	CATSRDRQVLREQYF
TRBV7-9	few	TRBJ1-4	CAEQDEKLFF
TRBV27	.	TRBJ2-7	CATQGHRSYEQYF
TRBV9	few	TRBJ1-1	CASSEGQNTEAFF
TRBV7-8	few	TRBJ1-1	CASSLVAGPMNTEAFF
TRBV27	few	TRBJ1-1	CASSLSGGMNTEAFF
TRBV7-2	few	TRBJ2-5	CASSPVAGVRETQYF
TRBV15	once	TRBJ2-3	CATSGTVELDTQYF
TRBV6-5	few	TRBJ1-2	CASSSQNNYGYTF
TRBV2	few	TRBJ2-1	CASSEWGRSSSYNEQFF
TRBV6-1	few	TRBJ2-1	CASSFSPGSYNEQFF